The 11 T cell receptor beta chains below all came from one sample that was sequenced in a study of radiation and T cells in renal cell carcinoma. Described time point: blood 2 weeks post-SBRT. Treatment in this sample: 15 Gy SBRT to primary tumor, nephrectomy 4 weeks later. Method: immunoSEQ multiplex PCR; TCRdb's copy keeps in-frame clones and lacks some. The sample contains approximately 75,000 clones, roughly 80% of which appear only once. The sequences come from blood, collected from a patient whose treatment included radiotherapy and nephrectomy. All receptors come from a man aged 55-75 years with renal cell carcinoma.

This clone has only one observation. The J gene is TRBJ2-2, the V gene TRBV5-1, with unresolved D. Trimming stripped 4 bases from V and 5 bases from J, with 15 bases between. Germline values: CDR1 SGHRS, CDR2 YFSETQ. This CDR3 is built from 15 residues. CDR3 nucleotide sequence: TGCGCCAGCAGCGTCTCGACCACACAAACCGGGGAGCTGTTTTTT. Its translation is CASSVSTTQTGELFF.

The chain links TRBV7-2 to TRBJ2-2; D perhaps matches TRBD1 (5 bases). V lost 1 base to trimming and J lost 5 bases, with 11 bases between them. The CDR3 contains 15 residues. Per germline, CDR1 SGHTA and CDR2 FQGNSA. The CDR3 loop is CASSLVWQGTGELFF. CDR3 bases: TGTGCCAGCAGCTTAGTTTGGCAGGGAACCGGGGAGCTGTTTTTT.

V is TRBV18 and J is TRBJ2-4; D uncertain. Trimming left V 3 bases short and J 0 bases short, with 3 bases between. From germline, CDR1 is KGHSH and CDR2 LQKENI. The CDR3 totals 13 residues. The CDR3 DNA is TGTGCCAGCTCACCGGCAGCCAAAAACATTCAGTACTTC. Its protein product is CASSPAAKNIQYF.

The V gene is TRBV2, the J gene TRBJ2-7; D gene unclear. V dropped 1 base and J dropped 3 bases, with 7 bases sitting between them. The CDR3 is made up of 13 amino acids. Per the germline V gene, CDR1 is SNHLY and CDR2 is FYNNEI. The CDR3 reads CASSEDSGYEQYF. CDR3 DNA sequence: TGTGCCAGCAGTGAAGATTCAGGCTACGAGCAGTACTTC.

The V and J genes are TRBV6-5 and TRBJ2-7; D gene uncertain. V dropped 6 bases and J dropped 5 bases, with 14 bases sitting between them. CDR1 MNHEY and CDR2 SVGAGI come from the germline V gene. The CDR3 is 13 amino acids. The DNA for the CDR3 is TGTGCCAGCAGCGAGCCTGAGGCCCACGAGCAGTACTTC. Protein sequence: CASSEPEAHEQYF.

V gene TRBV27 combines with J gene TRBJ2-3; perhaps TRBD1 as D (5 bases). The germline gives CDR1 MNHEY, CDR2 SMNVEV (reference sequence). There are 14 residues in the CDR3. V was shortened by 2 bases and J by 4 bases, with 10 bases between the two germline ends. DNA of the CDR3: TGTGCCAGCAGTTTACTAGGGGCGGCAGATACGCAGTATTTT. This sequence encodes CASSLLGAADTQYF.

The CDR3 coding sequence is TGTGCCAGCAGCAAGATAGGGACAGGGCGCTCTCTTGGCGGCAATCAGCCCCAGCATTTT. It is translated as CASSKIGTGRSLGGNQPQHF. This sequence joins TRBV21-1 and TRBJ1-5; TRBD1 is the table's D call and was not checked against the DNA. TRBV21-1 is shown as a pseudogene. The length of the CDR3 is 20 residues.

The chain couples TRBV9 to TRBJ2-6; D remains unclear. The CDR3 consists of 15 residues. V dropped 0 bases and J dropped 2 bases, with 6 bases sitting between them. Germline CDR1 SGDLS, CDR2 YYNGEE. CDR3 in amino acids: CASSVVGTGANVLTF. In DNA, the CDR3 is TGTGCCAGCAGCGTAGTAGGGACTGGGGCCAACGTCCTGACTTTC.

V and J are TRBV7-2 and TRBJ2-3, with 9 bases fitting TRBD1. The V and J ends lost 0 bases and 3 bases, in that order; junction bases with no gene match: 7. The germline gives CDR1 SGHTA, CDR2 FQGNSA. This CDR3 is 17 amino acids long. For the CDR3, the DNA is TGTGCCAGCAGCTTAGCTGGGACAGGGAGAAGGACAGATACGCAGTATTTT. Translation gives CASSLAGTGRRTDTQYF.

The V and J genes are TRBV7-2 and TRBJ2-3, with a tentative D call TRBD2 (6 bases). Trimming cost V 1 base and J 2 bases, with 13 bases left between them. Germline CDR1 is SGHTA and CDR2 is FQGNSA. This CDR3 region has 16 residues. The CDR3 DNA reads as TGTGCCAGCAGCTTAGATCCGGCTAGCGCCACAGATACGCAGTATTTT. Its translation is CASSLDPASATDTQYF.

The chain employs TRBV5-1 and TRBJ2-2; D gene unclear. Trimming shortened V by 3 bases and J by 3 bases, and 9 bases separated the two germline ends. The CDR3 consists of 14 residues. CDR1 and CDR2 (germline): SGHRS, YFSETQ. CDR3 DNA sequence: TGCGCCAGCAGCTATACACCGGACACCGGGGAGCTGTTTTTT. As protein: CASSYTPDTGELFF.